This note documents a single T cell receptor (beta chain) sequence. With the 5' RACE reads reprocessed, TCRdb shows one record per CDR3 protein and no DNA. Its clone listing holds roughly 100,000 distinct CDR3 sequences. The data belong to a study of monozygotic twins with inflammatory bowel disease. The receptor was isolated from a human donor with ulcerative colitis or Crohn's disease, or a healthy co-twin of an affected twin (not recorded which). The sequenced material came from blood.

The CDR3 spells CSARAVLGGNTGELFF. This chain links TRBV20-1 with TRBJ2-2; the TCRdb D gene call, TRBD1, has no DNA to confirm it. CDR3 size: 16 residues. Germline V lookup: CDR1 DFQATT, CDR2 SNEGSKA (reference sequence).